This T cell receptor beta chain derives from a study of OX40 agonist ivuxolimab in advanced cancers. Study at large: Two cutaneous melanoma patients and one hepatocellular carcinoma patient, three in all, had partial responses.

Overall study results and limits: Clonal expansion was seen in CD4+ and CD8+ blood T cells by week 6 at 0.1 to 3.0 mg/kg. On average, a greater number of expanded clones characterised CD8+ T cells relative to CD4+. Compared with others, partial responders at 0.1-3.0 mg/kg displayed clonal expansion among the lowest.

Generated by immunoSEQ multiplex PCR, the TCRdb table keeps only in-frame clones and is missing some. The sample yields 90,000 or so clones, roughly 90% seen once. As to this clone: Its matching antigen is unknown.

This CDR3 is built from 16 residues. Looked up from germline, CDR1 is SGHAT and CDR2 is FQNNGV. The ends were cut back, 5 bases at V and 1 base at J, with 15 bases in the middle. J is TRBJ1-5 and V is TRBV11-2, with D possibly matching TRBD1 (5 bases). This sequence was found in an adult with an advanced solid tumor such as melanoma, head and neck, liver or kidney cancer. The sequenced sample was CD4+ or CD8+ T cells sorted from blood, obtained in a trial of the OX40 agonist ivuxolimab. The CDR3 DNA reads TGTGCCAGCAGCCCCGGTGGGGGGGTCAGCAATCAGCCCCAGCATTTT. Translation: CASSPGGGVSNQPQHF.